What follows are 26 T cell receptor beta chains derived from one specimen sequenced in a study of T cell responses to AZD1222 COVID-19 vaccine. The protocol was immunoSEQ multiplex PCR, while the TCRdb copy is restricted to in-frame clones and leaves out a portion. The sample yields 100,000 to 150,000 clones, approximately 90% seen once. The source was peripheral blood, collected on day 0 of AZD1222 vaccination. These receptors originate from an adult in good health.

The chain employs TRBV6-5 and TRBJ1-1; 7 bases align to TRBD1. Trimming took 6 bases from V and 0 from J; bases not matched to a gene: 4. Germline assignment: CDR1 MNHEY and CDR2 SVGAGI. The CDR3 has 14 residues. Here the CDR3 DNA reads TGTGCCAGCAGCCGCGACAGGGTGAACACTGAAGCTTTCTTT. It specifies CASSRDRVNTEAFF.

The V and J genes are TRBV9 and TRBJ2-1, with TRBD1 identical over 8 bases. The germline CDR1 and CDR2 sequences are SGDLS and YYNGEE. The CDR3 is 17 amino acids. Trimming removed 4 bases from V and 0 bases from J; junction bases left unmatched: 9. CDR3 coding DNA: TGTGCCAGCAGCCCATCCCCAGGGGGCAACTCCTACAATGAGCAGTTCTTC. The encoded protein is CASSPSPGGNSYNEQFF.

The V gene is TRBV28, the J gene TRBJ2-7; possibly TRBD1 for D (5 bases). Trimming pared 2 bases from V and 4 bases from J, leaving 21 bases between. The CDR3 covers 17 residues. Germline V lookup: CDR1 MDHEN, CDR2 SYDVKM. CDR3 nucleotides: TGTGCCAGCAGTTTACGACTGGGCAGGGTTCTCGAGTACGAGCAGTACTTC. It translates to CASSLRLGRVLEYEQYF.

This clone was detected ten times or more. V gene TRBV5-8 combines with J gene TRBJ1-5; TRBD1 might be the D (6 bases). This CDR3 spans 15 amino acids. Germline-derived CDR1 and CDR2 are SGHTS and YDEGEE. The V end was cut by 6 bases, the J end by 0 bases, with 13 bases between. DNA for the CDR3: TGTGCCAGCACCGTACAGGGTTTTAGCAATCAGCCCCAGCATTTT. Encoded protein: CASTVQGFSNQPQHF.

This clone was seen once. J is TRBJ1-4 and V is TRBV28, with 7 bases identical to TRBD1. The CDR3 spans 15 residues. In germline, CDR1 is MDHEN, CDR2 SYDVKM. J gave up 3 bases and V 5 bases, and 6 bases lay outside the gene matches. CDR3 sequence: CASSRQGVPNEKLFF. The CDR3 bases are TGTGCCAGCAGTCGCCAGGGGGTCCCTAATGAAAAACTGTTTTTT.

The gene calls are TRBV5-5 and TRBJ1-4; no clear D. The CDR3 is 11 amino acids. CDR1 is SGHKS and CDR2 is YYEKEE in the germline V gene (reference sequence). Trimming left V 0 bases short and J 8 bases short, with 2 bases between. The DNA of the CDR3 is TGTGCCAGCAGCTTGGGGGAAAAACTGTTTTTT. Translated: CASSLGEKLFF.

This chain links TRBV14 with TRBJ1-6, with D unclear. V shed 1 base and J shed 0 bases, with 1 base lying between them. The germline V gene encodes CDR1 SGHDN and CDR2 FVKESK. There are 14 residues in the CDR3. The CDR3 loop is CASSQVSYNSPLHF. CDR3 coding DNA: TGTGCCAGCAGCCAAGTCTCCTATAATTCACCCCTCCACTTT.

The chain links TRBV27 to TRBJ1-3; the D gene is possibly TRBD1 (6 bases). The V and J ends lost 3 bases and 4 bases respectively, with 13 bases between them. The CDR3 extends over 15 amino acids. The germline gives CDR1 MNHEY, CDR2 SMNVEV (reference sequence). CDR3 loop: CASSFQGPPGNTIYF. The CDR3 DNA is TGTGCCAGCAGTTTCCAGGGGCCTCCAGGAAACACCATATATTTT.

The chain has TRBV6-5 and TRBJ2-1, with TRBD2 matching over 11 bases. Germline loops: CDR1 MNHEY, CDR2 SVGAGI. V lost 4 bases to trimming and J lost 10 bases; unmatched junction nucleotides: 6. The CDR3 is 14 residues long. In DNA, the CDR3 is TGTGCCAGCAGTTTGCGGCTAGCGGGGGGCGAGCAGTTCTTC. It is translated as CASSLRLAGGEQFF.

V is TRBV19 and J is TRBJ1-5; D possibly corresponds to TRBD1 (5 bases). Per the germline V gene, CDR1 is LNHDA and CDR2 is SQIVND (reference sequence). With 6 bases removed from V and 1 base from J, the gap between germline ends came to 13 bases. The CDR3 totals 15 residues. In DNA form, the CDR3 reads TGTGCCAGTAGCCCCATGCAGGGAAGCAATCAGCCCCAGCATTTT. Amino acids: CASSPMQGSNQPQHF.

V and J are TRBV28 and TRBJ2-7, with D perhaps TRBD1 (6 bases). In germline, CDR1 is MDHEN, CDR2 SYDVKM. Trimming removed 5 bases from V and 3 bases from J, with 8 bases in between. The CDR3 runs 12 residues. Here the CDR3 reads CASSPGHYEQYF. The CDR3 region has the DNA TGTGCCAGCAGTCCGGGACACTACGAGCAGTACTTC.

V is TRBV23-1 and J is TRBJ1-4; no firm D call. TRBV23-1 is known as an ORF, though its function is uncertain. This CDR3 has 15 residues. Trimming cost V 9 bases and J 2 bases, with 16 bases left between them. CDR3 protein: CARAWVDFTNEKLFF. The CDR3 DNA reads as TGCGCCAGGGCTTGGGTGGACTTTACTAATGAAAAACTGTTTTTT.

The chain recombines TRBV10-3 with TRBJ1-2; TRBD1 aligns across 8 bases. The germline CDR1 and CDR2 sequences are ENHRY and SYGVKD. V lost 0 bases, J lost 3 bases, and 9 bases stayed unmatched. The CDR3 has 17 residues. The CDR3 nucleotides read TGTGCCATCAGTGAGTCTGGAGGACAGGGTCTATACTATGGCTACACCTTC. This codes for CAISESGGQGLYYGYTF.

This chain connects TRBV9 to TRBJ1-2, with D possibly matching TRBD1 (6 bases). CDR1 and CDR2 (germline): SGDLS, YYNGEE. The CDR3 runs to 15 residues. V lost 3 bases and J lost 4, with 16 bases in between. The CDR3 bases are TGTGCCAGCAGCGCAGGGACAACTATTACCTATGGCTACACCTTC. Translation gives CASSAGTTITYGYTF. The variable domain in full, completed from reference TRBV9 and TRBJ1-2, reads DSGVTQTPKHLITATGQRVTLRCSPRSGDLSVYWYQQSLDQGLQFLIQYYNGEERAKGNILERFSAQQFPDLHSELNLSSLELGDSALYFCASSAGTTITYGYTFGSGTRLTVV.

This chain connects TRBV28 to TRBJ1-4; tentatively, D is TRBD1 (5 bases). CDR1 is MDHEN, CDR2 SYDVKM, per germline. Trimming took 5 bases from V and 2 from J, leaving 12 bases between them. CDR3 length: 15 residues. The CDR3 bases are TGTGCCAGCAGTCGAACCCGGGGGACTAATGAAAAACTGTTTTTT. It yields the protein CASSRTRGTNEKLFF.

The CDR3 is CASSLEETEAFF. The CDR3 coding sequence is TGTGCCAGCAGTTTAGAAGAAACTGAAGCTTTCTTT. This sequence joins TRBV12-3 or TRBV12-4 and TRBJ1-1; D is unresolved. The CDR3 totals 12 residues. V lost 1 base, J lost 5 bases, and 5 bases lay in between.

The CDR3, as DNA: TGTGCCAGCAGCGTCAATGAGGGTGAGCAGTTCTTC. It is translated as CASSVNEGEQFF. The chain is built from TRBV9 and TRBJ2-1, with a tentative D call TRBD2 (5 bases). CDR3 length: 12 amino acids. The germline V gene encodes CDR1 SGDLS and CDR2 YYNGEE. V dropped 2 bases and J dropped 9 bases, with 9 bases sitting between them. Full variable domain (outside the CDR3, taken from reference TRBV9 and TRBJ2-1): DSGVTQTPKHLITATGQRVTLRCSPRSGDLSVYWYQQSLDQGLQFLIQYYNGEERAKGNILERFSAQQFPDLHSELNLSSLELGDSALYFCASSVNEGEQFFGPGTRLTVL.

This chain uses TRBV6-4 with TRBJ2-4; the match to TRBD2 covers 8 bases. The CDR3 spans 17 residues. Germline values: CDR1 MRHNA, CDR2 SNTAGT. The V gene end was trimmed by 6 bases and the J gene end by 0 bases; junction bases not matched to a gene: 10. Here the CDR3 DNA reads TGTGCCAGCAGGTCCAGCGGGGGCCTCATAGCCAAAAACATTCAGTACTTC. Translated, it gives CASRSSGGLIAKNIQYF.

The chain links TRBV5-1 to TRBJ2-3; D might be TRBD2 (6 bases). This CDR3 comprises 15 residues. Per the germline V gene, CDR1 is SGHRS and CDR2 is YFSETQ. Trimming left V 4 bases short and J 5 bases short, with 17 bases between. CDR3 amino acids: CASSPQTSSLDTQYF. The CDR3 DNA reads TGCGCCAGCAGCCCCCAGACTAGTAGTTTAGATACGCAGTATTTT. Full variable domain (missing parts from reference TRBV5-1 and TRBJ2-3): KAGVTQTPRYLIKTRGQQVTLSCSPISGHRSVSWYQQTPGQGLQFLFEYFSETQRNKGNFPGRFSGRQFSNSRSEMNVSTLELGDSALYLCASSPQTSSLDTQYFGPGTRLTVL.

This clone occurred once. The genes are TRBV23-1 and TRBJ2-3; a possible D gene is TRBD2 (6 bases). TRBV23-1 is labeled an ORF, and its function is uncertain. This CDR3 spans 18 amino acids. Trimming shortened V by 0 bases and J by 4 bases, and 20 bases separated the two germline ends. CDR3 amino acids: CASSQSPGLGRRPDTQYF. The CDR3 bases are TGCGCCAGCAGTCAATCTCCGGGACTCGGGCGTCGCCCAGATACGCAGTATTTT.

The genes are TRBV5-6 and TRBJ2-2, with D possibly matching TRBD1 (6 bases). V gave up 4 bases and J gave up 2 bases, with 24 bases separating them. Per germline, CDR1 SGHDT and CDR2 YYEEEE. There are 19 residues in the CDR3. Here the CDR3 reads CASSPLLLQGLKNTGELFF. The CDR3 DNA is TGTGCCAGCAGCCCTCTACTTCTTCAGGGGCTGAAAAACACCGGGGAGCTGTTTTTT.

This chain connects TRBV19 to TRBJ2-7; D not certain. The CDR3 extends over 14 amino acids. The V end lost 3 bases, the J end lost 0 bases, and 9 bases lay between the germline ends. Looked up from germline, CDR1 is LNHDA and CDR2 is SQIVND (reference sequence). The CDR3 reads CASSIGSSSYEQYF. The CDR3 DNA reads TGTGCCAGTAGTATCGGCAGTAGCTCCTACGAGCAGTACTTC.

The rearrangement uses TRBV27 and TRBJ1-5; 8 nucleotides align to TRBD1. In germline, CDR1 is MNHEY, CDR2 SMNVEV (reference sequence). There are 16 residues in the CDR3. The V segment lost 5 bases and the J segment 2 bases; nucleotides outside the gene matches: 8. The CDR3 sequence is CASSPTQGAGNQPQHF. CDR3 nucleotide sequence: TGTGCCAGCAGTCCAACGCAGGGGGCCGGCAATCAGCCCCAGCATTTT.

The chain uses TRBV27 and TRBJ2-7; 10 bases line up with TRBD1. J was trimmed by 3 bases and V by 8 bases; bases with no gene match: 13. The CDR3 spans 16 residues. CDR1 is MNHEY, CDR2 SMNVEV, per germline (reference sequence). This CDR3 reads CASAILGRTGGYEQYF. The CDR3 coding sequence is TGTGCCAGCGCCATCCTCGGACGGACAGGGGGCTACGAGCAGTACTTC.

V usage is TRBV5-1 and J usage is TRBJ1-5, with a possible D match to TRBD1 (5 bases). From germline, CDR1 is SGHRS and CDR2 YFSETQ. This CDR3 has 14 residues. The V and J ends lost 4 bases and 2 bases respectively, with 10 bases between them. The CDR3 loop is CASSVGAGNQPQHF. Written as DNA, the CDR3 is TGCGCCAGCAGCGTAGGGGCCGGCAATCAGCCCCAGCATTTT.

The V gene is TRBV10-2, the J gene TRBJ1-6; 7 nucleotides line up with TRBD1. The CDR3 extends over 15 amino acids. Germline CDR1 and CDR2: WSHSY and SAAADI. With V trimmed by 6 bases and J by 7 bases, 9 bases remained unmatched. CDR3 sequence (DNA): TGCGCCAGCAGAGCGACAGGGAACGGCAATTCACCCCTCCACTTT. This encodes CASRATGNGNSPLHF.